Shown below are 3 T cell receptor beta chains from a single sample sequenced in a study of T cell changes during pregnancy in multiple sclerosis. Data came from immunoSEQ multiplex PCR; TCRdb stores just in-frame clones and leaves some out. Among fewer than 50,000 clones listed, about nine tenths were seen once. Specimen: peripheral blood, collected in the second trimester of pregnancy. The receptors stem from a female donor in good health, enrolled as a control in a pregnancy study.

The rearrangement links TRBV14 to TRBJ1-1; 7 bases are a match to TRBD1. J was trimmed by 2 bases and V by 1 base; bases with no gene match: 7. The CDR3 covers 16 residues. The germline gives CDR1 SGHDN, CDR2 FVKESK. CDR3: CASSQGGRGSNTEAFF. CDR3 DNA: TGTGCCAGCAGCCAAGGGGGCAGGGGGAGTAACACTGAAGCTTTCTTT.

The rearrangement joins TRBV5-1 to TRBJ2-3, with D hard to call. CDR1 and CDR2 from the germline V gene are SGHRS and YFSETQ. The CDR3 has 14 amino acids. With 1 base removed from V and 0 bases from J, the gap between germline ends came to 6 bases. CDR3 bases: TGCGCCAGCAGCTTGACAAAAAGCACAGATACGCAGTATTTT. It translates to CASSLTKSTDTQYF.

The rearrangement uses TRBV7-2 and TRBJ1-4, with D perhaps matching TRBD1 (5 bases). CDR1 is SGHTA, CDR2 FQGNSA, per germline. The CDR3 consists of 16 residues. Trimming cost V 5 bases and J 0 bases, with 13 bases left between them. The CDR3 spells CASSPRGGATNEKLFF. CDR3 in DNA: TGTGCCAGCAGCCCCCGCGGAGGGGCAACTAATGAAAAACTGTTTTTT.